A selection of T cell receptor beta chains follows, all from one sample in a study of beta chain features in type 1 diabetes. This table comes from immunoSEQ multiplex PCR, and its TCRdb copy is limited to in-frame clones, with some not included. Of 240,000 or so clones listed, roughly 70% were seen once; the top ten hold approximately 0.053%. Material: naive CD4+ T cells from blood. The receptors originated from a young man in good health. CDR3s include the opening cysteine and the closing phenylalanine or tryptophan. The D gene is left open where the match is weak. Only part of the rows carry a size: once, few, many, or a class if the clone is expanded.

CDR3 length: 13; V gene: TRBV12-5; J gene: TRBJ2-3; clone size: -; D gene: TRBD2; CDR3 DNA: TGTGCTAGTGGTCCGGGAGGAGGAGATACGCAGTATTTT; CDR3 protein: CASGPGGGDTQYF
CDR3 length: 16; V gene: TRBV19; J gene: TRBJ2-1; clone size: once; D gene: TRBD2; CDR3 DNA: TGTGCCAGTAGTAGGGCGGGAGGTCGCTCCTACAATGAGCAGTTCTTC; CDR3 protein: CASSRAGGRSYNEQFF
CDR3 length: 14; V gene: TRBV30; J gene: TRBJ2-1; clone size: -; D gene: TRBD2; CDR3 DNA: TGTGCCTGGAGTGTATTAGCGGGAGCGGGTGAGCAGTTCTTC; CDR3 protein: CAWSVLAGAGEQFF
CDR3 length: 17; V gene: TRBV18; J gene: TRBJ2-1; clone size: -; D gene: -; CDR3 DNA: TGTGCCAGCTCACCACGTAATACAGGAGCCTCCTACAATGAGCAGTTCTTC; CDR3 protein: CASSPRNTGASYNEQFF
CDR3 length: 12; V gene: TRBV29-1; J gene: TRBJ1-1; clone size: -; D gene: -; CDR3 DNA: TGCAGCGTCCGGGGCTTTTGGACTGAAGCTTTCTTT; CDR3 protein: CSVRGFWTEAFF
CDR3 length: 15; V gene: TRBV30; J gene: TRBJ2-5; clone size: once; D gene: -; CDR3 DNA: TGTGCCTTTCACCCGGGGGTGAGGGTAGGAGAGACCCAGTACTTC; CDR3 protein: CAFHPGVRVGETQYF
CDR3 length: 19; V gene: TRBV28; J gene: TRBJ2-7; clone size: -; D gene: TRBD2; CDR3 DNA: TGTGCCAGCAGTTTAGTAGCTAGCGGGAGGACCCCGAGCTCCTACGAGCAGTACTTC; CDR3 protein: CASSLVASGRTPSSYEQYF
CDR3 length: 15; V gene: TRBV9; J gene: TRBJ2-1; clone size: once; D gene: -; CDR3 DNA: TGTGCCAGCAGCGTAGGTCCTAGCGCAACAAATGAGCAGTTCTTC; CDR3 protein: CASSVGPSATNEQFF
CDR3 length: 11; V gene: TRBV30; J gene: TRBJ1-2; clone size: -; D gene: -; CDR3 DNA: TGTGCCTGGAGTCGGGACTATGGCTACACCTTC; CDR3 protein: CAWSRDYGYTF
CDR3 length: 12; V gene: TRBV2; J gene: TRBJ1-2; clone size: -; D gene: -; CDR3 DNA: TGTGCCAGCAGTATGGTAGACTATGGCTACACCTTC; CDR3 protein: CASSMVDYGYTF
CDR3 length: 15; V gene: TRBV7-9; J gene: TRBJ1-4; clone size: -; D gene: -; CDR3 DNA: TGTGCCAGCAGCCCGACGACAGCTGGCGACGGAAAACTGTTTTTT; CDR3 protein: CASSPTTAGDGKLFF
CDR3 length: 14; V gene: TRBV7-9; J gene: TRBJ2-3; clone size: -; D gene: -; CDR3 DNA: TGTGCCAGCAGCTTCGAGGCAACAGCAGATACGCAGTATTTT; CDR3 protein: CASSFEATADTQYF
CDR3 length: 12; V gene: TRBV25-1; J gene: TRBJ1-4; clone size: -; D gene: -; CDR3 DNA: TGTGCCAGCAGTGGATACGGGATTCTACTGTTTTTT; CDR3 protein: CASSGYGILLFF
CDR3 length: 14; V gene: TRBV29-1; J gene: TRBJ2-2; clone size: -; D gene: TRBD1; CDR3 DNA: TGCAGCGCCTTGACAGGGATGAACACCGGGGAGCTGTTTTTT; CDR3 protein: CSALTGMNTGELFF
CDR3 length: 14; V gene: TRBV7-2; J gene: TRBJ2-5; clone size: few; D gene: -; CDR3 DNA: TGTGCCAGCAGCTTCTCAGGGGGGCAAGAGACCCAGTACTTC; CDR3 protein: CASSFSGGQETQYF
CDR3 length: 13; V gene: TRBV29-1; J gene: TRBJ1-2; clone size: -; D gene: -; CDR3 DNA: TGCAGCGTTGAAGGGACCCGAGGCTATGGCTACACCTTC; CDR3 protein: CSVEGTRGYGYTF
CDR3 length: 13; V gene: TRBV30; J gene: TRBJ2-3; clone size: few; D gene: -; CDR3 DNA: TGTGCCTGGAGTTCGACTAGTCGCGATACGCAGTATTTT; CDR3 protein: CAWSSTSRDTQYF
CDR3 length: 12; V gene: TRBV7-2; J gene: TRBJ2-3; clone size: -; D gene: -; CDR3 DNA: TGTGCCAGCAGCTTAGCCACAGATACGCAGTATTTT; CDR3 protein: CASSLATDTQYF
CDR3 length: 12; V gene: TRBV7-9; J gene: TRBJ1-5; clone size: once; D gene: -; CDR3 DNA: TGTGCCAGCAGCTTCGAGAACGGGCCCCAGCATTTT; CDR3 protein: CASSFENGPQHF
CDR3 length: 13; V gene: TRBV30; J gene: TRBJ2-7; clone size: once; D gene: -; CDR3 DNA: TGTGCCTGGAGTGTGCAGGGGGGAGTTGGGCAGTACTTC; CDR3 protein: CAWSVQGGVGQYF
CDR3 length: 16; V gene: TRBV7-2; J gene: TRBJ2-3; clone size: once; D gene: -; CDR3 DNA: TGTGCCAGCAGCTTTCTAACGGGAGTTGAGACAGATACGCAGTATTTT; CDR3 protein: CASSFLTGVETDTQYF
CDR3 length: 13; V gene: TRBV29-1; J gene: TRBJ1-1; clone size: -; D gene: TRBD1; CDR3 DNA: TGCAGCGTGGGGGACAGGGTGAACACTGAAGCTTTCTTT; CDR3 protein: CSVGDRVNTEAFF
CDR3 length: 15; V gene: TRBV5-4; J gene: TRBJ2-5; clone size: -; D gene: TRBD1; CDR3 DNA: TGTGCCAGCAGCTTCCTAGGACAGGCTAAAGAGACCCAGTACTTC; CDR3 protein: CASSFLGQAKETQYF
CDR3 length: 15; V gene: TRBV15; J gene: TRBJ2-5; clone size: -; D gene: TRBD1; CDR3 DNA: TGTGCCACCAGCAGAGGCGTGACAGGGGGCGAGACCCAGTACTTC; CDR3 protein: CATSRGVTGGETQYF
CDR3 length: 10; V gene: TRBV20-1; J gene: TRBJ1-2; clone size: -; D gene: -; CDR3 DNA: TGCAGTGCCCCGGTGGGTGGCTACACCTTC; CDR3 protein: CSAPVGGYTF
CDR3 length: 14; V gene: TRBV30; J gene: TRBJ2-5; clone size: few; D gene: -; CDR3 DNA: TGTGCCTGGAGTGAGGGCAGGGCAGGAGAGACCCAGTACTTC; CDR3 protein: CAWSEGRAGETQYF
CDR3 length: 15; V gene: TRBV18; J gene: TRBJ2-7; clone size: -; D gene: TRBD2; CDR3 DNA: TGTGCCAGCTCAGGGACTAGCGGGAGTCTGGGTGAGCAGTACTTC; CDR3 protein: CASSGTSGSLGEQYF
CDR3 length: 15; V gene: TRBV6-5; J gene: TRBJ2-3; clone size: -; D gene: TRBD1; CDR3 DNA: TGTGCCAGCAGCCTCCGGGACAGGGCGACAGATACGCAGTATTTT; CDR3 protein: CASSLRDRATDTQYF
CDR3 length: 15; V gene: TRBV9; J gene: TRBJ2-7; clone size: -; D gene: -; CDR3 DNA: TGTGCCAGCAGCGTGACCGATGTCAACTCCTACGAGCAGTACTTC; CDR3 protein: CASSVTDVNSYEQYF
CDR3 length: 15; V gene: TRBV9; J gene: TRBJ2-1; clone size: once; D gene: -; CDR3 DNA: TGTGCCAGCAGCGTAGATGGACAGAATTACAATGAGCAGTTCTTC; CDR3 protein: CASSVDGQNYNEQFF
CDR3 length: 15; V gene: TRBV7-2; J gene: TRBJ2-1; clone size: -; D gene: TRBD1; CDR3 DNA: TGTGCCAGCAGCTTGGACAGGGGAACGTACAATGAGCAGTTCTTC; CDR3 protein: CASSLDRGTYNEQFF
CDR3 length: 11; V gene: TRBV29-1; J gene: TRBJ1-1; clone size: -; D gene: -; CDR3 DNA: TGCAGCGTTGATATTGGGGAGAAAGCTTTCTTT; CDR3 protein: CSVDIGEKAFF
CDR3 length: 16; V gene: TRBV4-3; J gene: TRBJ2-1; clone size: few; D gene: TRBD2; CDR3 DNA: TGCGCCAGCAGCCAAGGACTGAGCGGGAATTACAATGAGCAGTTCTTC; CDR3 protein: CASSQGLSGNYNEQFF
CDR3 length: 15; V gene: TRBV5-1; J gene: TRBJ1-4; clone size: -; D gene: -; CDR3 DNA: TGCGCCAGCAGCTTGGAGGGGTTTTACGGTGAAAAACTGTTTTTT; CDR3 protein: CASSLEGFYGEKLFF
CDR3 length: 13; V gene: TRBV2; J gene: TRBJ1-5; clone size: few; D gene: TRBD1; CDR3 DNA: TGTGCCAGCAGTGGACAGGGAGGTCAGCCCCAGCATTTT; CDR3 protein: CASSGQGGQPQHF
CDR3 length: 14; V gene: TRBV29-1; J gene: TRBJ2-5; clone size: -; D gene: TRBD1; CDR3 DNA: TGCAGCGTCTTTCCCGGGACAGGGCGAGAGACCCAGTACTTC; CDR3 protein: CSVFPGTGRETQYF
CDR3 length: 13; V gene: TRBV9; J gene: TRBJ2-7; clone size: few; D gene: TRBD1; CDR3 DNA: TGTGCCAGCATCGGACAGGCCGCCTACGAGCAGTACTTC; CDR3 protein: CASIGQAAYEQYF
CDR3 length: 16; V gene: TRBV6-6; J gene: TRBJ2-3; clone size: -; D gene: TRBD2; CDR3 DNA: TGTGCCAGCTCCACGGGACTAGCGGGGCCGACAGATACGCAGTATTTT; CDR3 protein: CASSTGLAGPTDTQYF
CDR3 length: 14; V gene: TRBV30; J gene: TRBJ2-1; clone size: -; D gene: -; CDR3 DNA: TGTGCCTGGAGTGTGCGGGGTGGATACAATGAGCAGTTCTTC; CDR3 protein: CAWSVRGGYNEQFF
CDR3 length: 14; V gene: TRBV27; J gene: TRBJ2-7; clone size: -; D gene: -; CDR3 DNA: TGTGCCAGCAGTTTGCTTAGCGAGACCTACGAGCAGTACTTC; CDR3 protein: CASSLLSETYEQYF
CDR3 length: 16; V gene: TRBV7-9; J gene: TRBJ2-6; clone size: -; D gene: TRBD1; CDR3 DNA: TGTGCCAGCAGCCCAAATGACAGGGCTGGGGCCAACGTCCTGACTTTC; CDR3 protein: CASSPNDRAGANVLTF
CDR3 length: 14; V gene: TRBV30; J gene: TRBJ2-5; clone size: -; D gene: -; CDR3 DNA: TGTGCCTGGAGTGTAATGGGCGGGATCGAGACCCAGTACTTC; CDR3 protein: CAWSVMGGIETQYF
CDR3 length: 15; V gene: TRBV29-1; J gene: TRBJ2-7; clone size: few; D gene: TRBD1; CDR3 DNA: TGCAGCGCAAATCTGCCTAGGGGGCAGTCCTACGAGCAGTACTTC; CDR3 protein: CSANLPRGQSYEQYF
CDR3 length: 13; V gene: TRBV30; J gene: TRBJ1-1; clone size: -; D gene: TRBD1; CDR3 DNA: TGTGCCTCCCGGGACAGGGGATACACTGAAGCTTTCTTT; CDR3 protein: CASRDRGYTEAFF
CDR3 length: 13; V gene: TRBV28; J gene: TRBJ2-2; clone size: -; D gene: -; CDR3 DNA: TGTGCCTGGCGGGACACAAACACCGGGGAGCTGTTTTTT; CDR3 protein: CAWRDTNTGELFF
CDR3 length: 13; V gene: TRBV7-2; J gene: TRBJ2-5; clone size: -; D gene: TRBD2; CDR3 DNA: TGTGCCAGCAGCCAACGGGAGGCTGAGACCCAGTACTTC; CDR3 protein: CASSQREAETQYF
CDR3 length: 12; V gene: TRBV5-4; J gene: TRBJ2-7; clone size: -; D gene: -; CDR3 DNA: TGTGCCAGCAGCCCTGGGCTAGGCGAGCAGTACTTC; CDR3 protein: CASSPGLGEQYF
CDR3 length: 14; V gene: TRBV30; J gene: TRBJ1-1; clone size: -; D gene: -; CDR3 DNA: TGTGCCTGGAGTCACAGGGTGGGGAACACTGAAGCTTTCTTT; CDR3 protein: CAWSHRVGNTEAFF
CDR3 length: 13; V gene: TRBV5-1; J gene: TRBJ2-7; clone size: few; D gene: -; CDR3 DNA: TGCGCCAGCAGCCCAGGTCGGGGATACGAGCAGTACTTC; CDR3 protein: CASSPGRGYEQYF
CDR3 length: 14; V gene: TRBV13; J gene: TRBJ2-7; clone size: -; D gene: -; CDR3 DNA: TGTGCCAGCAGCTTATGGTTTCCATCCTACGAGCAGTACTTC; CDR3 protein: CASSLWFPSYEQYF
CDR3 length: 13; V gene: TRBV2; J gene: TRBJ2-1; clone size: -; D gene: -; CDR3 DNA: TGTGCCAGCAGTGTCGGGTCCTACAATGAGCAGTTCTTC; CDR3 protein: CASSVGSYNEQFF
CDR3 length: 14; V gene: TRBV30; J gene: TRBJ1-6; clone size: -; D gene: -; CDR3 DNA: TGTGCCTGGTGCGTGACTGGGGGCGGTGGACCCCTCCACTTT; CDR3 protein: CAWCVTGGGGPLHF
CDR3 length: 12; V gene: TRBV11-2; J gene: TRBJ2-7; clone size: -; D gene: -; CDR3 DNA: TGTGCCAGCAGCTTAGCGGCCAGTGAGCAGTACTTC; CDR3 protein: CASSLAASEQYF
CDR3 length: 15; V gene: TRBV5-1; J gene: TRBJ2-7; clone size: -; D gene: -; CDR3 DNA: TGCGCCAGCAGCTTGGCCTTGGGGAGTCCCTACGAGCAGTACTTC; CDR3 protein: CASSLALGSPYEQYF
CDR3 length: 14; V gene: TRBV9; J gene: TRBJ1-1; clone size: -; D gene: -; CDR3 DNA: TGTGCCAGCAGCGAGCTCCCTCGGAACACTGAAGCTTTCTTT; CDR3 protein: CASSELPRNTEAFF
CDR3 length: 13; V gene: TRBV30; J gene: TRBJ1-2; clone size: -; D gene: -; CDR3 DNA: TGTGCCCGCCGGGCAGGGGACGGCTATGGCTACACCTTC; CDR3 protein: CARRAGDGYGYTF